The present T cell receptor (beta chain) was sequenced within a study of T cells in Graves' hyperthyroidism and ophthalmopathy (dated by TCRdb to between 2019 and 2020). Notes on the research overall: Peripheral blood was sampled at the time of initial diagnosis, prior to any treatment. TCR V-J signatures able to tell the groups apart were searched for in a discovery cohort of more than 90 patients, of whom roughly 42 had Graves' ophthalmopathy and around 58 had stable Graves' hyperthyroidism. An independent validation cohort of under 20 hyperthyroidism patients and 17 patients who later progressed to ophthalmopathy tested prospective prediction of ophthalmopathy. The 100 discovery patients were randomly split 7:3 into training and test sets. The study also compared thyroid tissue and blood T-cell repertoires from 6 or 7 Graves' hyperthyroidism patients. Following sampling, methimazole starting at 30 mg daily was given to hyperthyroidism patients, and high-dose intravenous methylprednisolone was given to ophthalmopathy patients. According to the paper, TCR Vbeta CDR3 sequencing was carried out on approximately 140 peripheral blood samples, which came from 40 to 45 ophthalmopathy, approximately 78 hyperthyroidism and approximately 17 progressor patients. Overall study outcomes, separate from this receptor: No statistical method was used to set the sample size in advance, and investigators knew the group allocation. Ophthalmopathy was separated from stable hyperthyroidism by a 13 V-J signature model, with 85% to 90% sensitivity and roughly 81% specificity obtained in cross-validation and 80%/75% obtained in testing. In validation, the model predicted progression to ophthalmopathy with about 71% sensitivity and 72% to 85% specificity, a median of around 6.6 months before onset. Most expanded thyroid clonotypes (frequency above 0.001) were also detected in blood, suggesting blood repertoires may reflect thyroid immune responses.

This clonotype has at least ten counts. Its antigen target is currently unknown. No per-base quality is available; no much larger clone lies one base away. The CDR3, cysteine through phenylalanine, is 16 amino acids long. The read is trimmed to its CDR3 DNA, 48 bases read in frame from base 1. CDR1 and CDR2 are read off the germline V gene as LGHNA and YNFKEQ. Unmatched junction bases come to 8, with V trimmed by 0 bases and J by 3 bases. The TCR beta CDR3 regions were amplified from the RNA transcripts. The TCR CDR3 was subjected to a first round of RT-PCR using the HTBI primer set and the Qiagen OneStep RT-PCR kit. Libraries were constructed in a second round of multiplex PCR, after which size selection and purification were performed. Libraries were sequenced paired-end with 100 bp reads on an Illumina HiSeq2000. The paper's data handling went like this. Raw data were processed with SOAPnuke, discarding reads with adapters, uncalled bases, mean Phred below 15, or no exact constant-primer or identifier match. High-quality paired reads were merged with COPE v1.2.5, and unique nucleotide sequences were defined as clonotypes. Clonotypes were aligned to IMGT TRBV, TRBD and TRBJ reference segments using MiTCR v1.1. Analysis was restricted to V-J combinations with a frequency above 0.0001, which covered 99.2% of repertoires. A TCS score was defined as the ratio of F50 (clonal expansion) to E x V (chaos), with BLOSUM62-based TCRdist applied between CDR3 peptides within each V-J. Welch's t-statistics and random forest reduced some 510 V-J features to some 14, which were used in a naive Bayes classifier (R e1071). The public reads were quality trimmed at Q25 with fastp and then assembled into clones with MiXCR by TCRdb, keeping productive beta chains. Rows are unified per CDR3 protein, each entry keeping the most common DNA and genes. The V and J calls were determined by TCRdb, not by the authors. The sample has roughly 350,000 distinct CDR3 sequences on record, approximately 15% of them singletons. Of the sample, 34% is held by the ten largest clones.

In the ophthalmopathy patients, disease was moderately to severely active, with a Clinical Activity Score of 3 or more, a NOSPECS grade of 4 or more, and a duration of less than 3 months. Any patient with an uncontrolled infection, another autoimmune disease, pregnancy or lactation was excluded. Diagnoses were based on clinical symptoms, serum thyroxine and TRAb, thyroid ultrasound and orbital computed tomography. PBMCs were separated from approximately 9.9 ml of fresh peripheral blood using Ficoll-Paque density gradient centrifugation. Trizol reagent was used to extract total RNA, and RNA quality was then checked on an Agilent 2100 Bioanalyzer.

The receptor was derived from a woman aged 40 to 50 with Graves' ophthalmopathy. The sequenced sample consisted of blood. This sequence uses TRBV4-2 and TRBJ2-7; 7 nucleotides in the junction match TRBD2. The base sequence is TGTGCCAGCAGCCAAGACGGGGCTAGCGGACACTACGAGCAGTACTTC. This translates into CASSQDGASGHYEQYF.